The 9 T cell receptor beta chains below were found in one sample sequenced in a study of spatial heterogeneity in lung cancer. Study-wide findings and caveats: Tumor mutation counts were tracked by expanded intratumoral alpha and beta TCR counts.

For these TCRs, the target antigens are not known. One entry per CDR3 protein, called by TCRdb with MiXCR from the 5' RACE reads. Here the sample spans roughly 9,000 distinct CDR3 sequences, around 6% being singletons. Time point of the sample: sample taken at primary tumor resection. Sequences were derived from lung tumor tissue, sampled at surgery. Receptors were obtained from a male donor with early-stage non-small cell lung cancer.

This clonotype was counted at least ten times. The rearrangement links TRBV18 to TRBJ2-6; TRBD1 aligns across 8 bases. Looked up from germline, CDR1 is KGHSH and CDR2 is LQKENI. The CDR3 runs to 16 residues. V trimming: 4 bases; J trimming: 3 bases; junction bases outside the gene matches: 5. The CDR3 DNA follows: TGTGCCAGCTCACTGGACAGGGCGGTTGGGGCCAACGTCCTGACTTTC. Encoded protein: CASSLDRAVGANVLTF.

This clonotype was observed at least ten times. The V call is TRBV6-5, the J call TRBJ1-2, with D possibly being TRBD1 (5 bases). The CDR3 totals 14 residues. Trimming took 1 base from V and 3 from J, leaving 9 bases between them. Germline values: CDR1 MNHEY, CDR2 SVGAGI. The CDR3 DNA reads TGTGCCAGCAGTTACTACCAGGGAGACTATGGCTACACCTTC. Translation gives CASSYYQGDYGYTF.

This clonotype was observed at least ten times. J is TRBJ2-7 and V is TRBV7-9; D uncertain. The CDR3 consists of 12 residues. Germline CDR1 is SEHNR and CDR2 is FQNEAQ (reference sequence). The germline V and J ends were trimmed by 3 bases and 4 bases, with 7 bases remaining between them. The CDR3 DNA sequence: TGTGCCAGCAGCTTCGAACCATACGAGCAGTACTTC. This sequence encodes CASSFEPYEQYF.

This clonotype was recorded at least ten times. The chain couples TRBV2 to TRBJ2-3; D gene ambiguous. In germline, CDR1 is SNHLY, CDR2 FYNNEI. Trimming left V 5 bases short and J 5 bases short, with 5 bases between. The CDR3 covers 11 residues. This CDR3 is CASSPLDTQYF. The CDR3 coding sequence is TGTGCCAGCAGTCCTCTAGATACGCAGTATTTT.

This clonotype was seen ten or more times. This chain links TRBV7-8 with TRBJ1-5, with D unclear. The V gene's germline CDR1 is SGHVS and CDR2 FQNEAQ. The V and J ends lost 1 base and 9 bases respectively, with 7 bases between them. The CDR3 sequence is 12 residues long. CDR3 region: CASSLDRGPQHF. The CDR3 DNA sequence: TGTGCCAGCAGCTTAGACCGAGGGCCCCAGCATTTT.

This clonotype was seen ten or more times. The chain carries TRBV6-1 and TRBJ2-2, with no clear D. This CDR3 spans 12 amino acids. V dropped 7 bases and J dropped 3 bases, with 6 bases sitting between them. CDR1 and CDR2 (germline): MNHNS, SASEGT. The CDR3 DNA reads as TGTGCCAGCACCTTTTACACCGGGGAGCTGTTTTTT. Protein: CASTFYTGELFF.

This clonotype has ten or more counts. The rearrangement uses TRBV6-5 and TRBJ1-2; TRBD1 agrees at 12 bases. Germline assignment: CDR1 MNHEY and CDR2 SVGAGI. V was clipped by 5 bases and J by 8 bases; unmatched bases: 9. The length of the CDR3 is 15 residues. The CDR3 is CASSMLGQGARGYTF. The CDR3 nucleotides are TGTGCCAGCAGTATGCTGGGACAGGGGGCGCGGGGCTACACCTTC.

This clonotype was counted ten times or more. The V gene is TRBV28, the J gene TRBJ1-5; tentative D call: TRBD1 (6 bases). V was pared by 7 bases and J by 10 bases, with 26 bases between. Germline V lookup: CDR1 MDHEN, CDR2 SYDVKM. CDR3 length: 16 amino acids. CDR3 protein: CASNDKPRTAGDPQHF. The DNA of the CDR3 is TGTGCCAGCAACGATAAGCCCCGGACAGCTGGGGATCCCCAGCATTTT. Using reference TRBV28 and TRBJ1-5 for the parts outside the CDR3, the full variable domain is DVKVTQSSRYLVKRTGEKVFLECVQDMDHENMFWYRQDPGLGLRLIYFSYDVKMKEKGDIPEGYSVSREKKERFSLILESASTNQTSMYLCASNDKPRTAGDPQHFGDGTRLSIL.

This clonotype came up many times. The chain combines TRBV20-1 with TRBJ2-3; D is perhaps TRBD2 (6 bases). There are 11 residues in the CDR3. CDR1 is DFQATT and CDR2 is SNEGSKA in the germline V gene (reference sequence). The ends were cut back, 7 bases at V and 3 bases at J, with 8 bases in the middle. The CDR3 coding sequence is TGCAGTGGGGGGACTACAGATACGCAGTATTTT. This codes for CSGGTTDTQYF.